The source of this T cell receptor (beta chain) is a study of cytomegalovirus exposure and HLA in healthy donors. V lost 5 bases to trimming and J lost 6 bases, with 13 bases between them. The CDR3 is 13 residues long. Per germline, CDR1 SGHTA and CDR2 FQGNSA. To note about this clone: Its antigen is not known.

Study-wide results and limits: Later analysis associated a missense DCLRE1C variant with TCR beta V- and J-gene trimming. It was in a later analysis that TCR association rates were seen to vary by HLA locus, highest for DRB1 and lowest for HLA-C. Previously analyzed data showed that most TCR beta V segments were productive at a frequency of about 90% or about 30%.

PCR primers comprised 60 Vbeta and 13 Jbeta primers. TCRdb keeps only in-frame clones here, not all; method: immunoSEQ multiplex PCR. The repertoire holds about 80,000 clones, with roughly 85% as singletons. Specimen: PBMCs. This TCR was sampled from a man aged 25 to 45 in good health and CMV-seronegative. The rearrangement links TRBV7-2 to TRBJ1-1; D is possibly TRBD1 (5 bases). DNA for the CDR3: TGTGCCAGCAGCCCCGGGGGATACGCTGAAGCTTTCTTT. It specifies CASSPGGYAEAFF. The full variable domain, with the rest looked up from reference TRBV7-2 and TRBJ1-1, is GAGVSQSPSNKVTEKGKDVELRCDPISGHTALYWYRQSLGQGLEFLIYFQGNSAPDKSGLPSDRFSAERTGGSVSTLTIQRTQQEDSAVYLCASSPGGYAEAFFGQGTRLTVV.